One and the same sample provided the 6 T cell receptor beta chains below, sequenced in a study of identical twins. MiXCR, applied by TCRdb to the 5' RACE reads, yields one record per CDR3 protein. The sample has about 430,000 distinct CDR3 sequences; about 18% are singletons. The sequenced material came from naive T cells sorted from blood. These receptors originate from a man aged 45 to 65 in good health.

On this clonotype: This clone may be a read error of a much larger clone one base away. The V gene is TRBV20-1, the J gene TRBJ2-3; no clear D gene. The V gene's germline CDR1 is DFQATT and CDR2 SNEGSKA (reference sequence). There are 14 residues in the CDR3. In DNA form, the CDR3 reads TGCAGTGCTGATTCAAGTTTTAGCAAAGATACGCAGTATTTT. Its translation: CSADSSFSKDTQYF.

The chain employs TRBV25-1 and TRBJ2-7, with 10 bases lining up with TRBD1. Germline loops: CDR1 MGHDK, CDR2 SYGVNS. Germline trimming cut 3 bases from V and 1 base from J; bases unmatched to any gene: 3. CDR3 size: 15 residues. The CDR3 DNA reads TGTGCCAGCAGTGAGCGGGACAGGGGTTCCTACGAGCAGTACTTC. Encoded protein: CASSERDRGSYEQYF.

Only one count was recorded for this clonotype. J is TRBJ1-1 and V is TRBV27; 8 bases are shared with TRBD1. The CDR3 is made up of 13 amino acids. The V gene's germline CDR1 is MNHEY and CDR2 SMNVEV (reference sequence). The J segment lost 5 bases and the V segment lost 6 bases, leaving 5 bases of the junction unmatched. This chain's CDR3 is CASRQDRVTEAFF. The CDR3 DNA reads TGTGCCAGCAGGCAGGACAGGGTTACTGAAGCTTTCTTT.

In its sample, this clonotype was seen many times. This sequence joins TRBV5-1 and TRBJ2-7; tentatively, D is TRBD1 or TRBD2 (5 bases each). The CDR3 totals 14 residues. The ends were cut back, 4 bases at V and 1 base at J, with 12 bases in the middle. Germline CDR1 is SGHRS and CDR2 is YFSETQ. The CDR3 is CASSEGPASYEQYF. In DNA form, the CDR3 reads TGCGCCAGCAGCGAGGGACCTGCATCCTACGAGCAGTACTTC.

This chain links TRBV10-3 with TRBJ1-3, with 9 nucleotides matching TRBD1. The germline V gene has CDR1 ENHRY and CDR2 SYGVKD. The CDR3 covers 14 residues. V lost 3 bases and J lost 6; bases outside the gene matches: 3. In DNA, the CDR3 is TGTGCCATCAGTGAAGGGACAGGGACAAACACCATATATTTT. Translation gives CAISEGTGTNTIYF.

Only a few counts were recorded for this clonotype. The chain joins TRBV20-1 to TRBJ1-2; 8 positions agree with TRBD1. This CDR3 has 16 residues. V was clipped by 6 bases and J by 0 bases; unmatched bases: 12. CDR1 and CDR2 from the germline V gene are DFQATT and SNEGSKA (reference sequence). The CDR3 here is CSASIPGQAANYGYTF. The DNA of the CDR3 is TGCAGTGCCTCCATCCCGGGACAGGCCGCTAACTATGGCTACACCTTC.